These 32 T cell receptor beta chains came from one sample sequenced in a study of T cell responses to AZD1222 COVID-19 vaccine. The assay was immunoSEQ multiplex PCR, and TCRdb's table has in-frame clones only and misses some. The sample includes around 190,000 clones, around 92% seen only once; the top ten take approximately 1.4%. The sequences come from peripheral blood, collected on day 0 of AZD1222 vaccination. All receptors come from an adult in good health.

The genes are TRBV5-1 and TRBJ1-1; tentatively, D is TRBD1 (6 bases). From germline, CDR1 is SGHRS and CDR2 YFSETQ. CDR3 length equals 15 residues. Trimming removed 3 bases from V and 1 base from J, with 13 bases in between. The CDR3 sequence is CASSSTTGSNTEAFF. In DNA, the CDR3 is TGCGCCAGCAGCTCGACCACAGGGTCGAACACTGAAGCTTTCTTT.

V and J are TRBV5-8 and TRBJ2-5, with D hard to call. This CDR3 comprises 13 residues. Trimming removed 1 base at V and 5 bases at J, with 9 bases between. Germline lookup yields CDR1 SGHTS and CDR2 YDEGEE. CDR3 sequence (DNA): TGTGCCAGCAGCTTGTGGGGTACTGAGACCCAGTACTTC. It codes for CASSLWGTETQYF.

The chain has TRBV5-1 and TRBJ2-5; 7 positions match TRBD1. The CDR3 covers 16 residues. CDR1 is SGHRS and CDR2 is YFSETQ in the germline V gene. Trimming cost V 5 bases and J 4 bases; bases outside gene matches: 14. The CDR3, as DNA: TGCGCCAGCAGGGAACCCCAGACAGGGTTTAGAGAGACCCAGTACTTC. Translating gives CASREPQTGFRETQYF.

The rearrangement uses TRBV3-1 (or the pseudogene TRBV3-2) and TRBJ2-5; D possibly matches TRBD1 or TRBD2 (8 bases each). V lost 6 bases, J lost 1 base, and 18 bases lay in between. This CDR3 region has 16 residues. Germline CDR1 is LGHDT and CDR2 is YNNKEL (reference sequence). The CDR3 here is CASSQGAGGVQETQYF. In DNA, the CDR3 is TGTGCCAGCAGTCAGGGGGCGGGGGGAGTCCAAGAGACCCAGTACTTC.

The chain is built from TRBV28 and TRBJ1-1; a possible D gene is TRBD1 (6 bases). Germline V lookup: CDR1 MDHEN, CDR2 SYDVKM. V was trimmed by 8 bases and J by 2 bases, leaving 12 bases between them. There are 13 residues in the CDR3. The CDR3 reads CASLWGANTEAFF. The CDR3, as DNA: TGTGCCAGCCTGTGGGGGGCCAACACTGAAGCTTTCTTT.

The V call is TRBV27, the J call TRBJ1-2; D is ambiguous. Germline V gene data show CDR1 as MNHEY and CDR2 as SMNVEV (reference sequence). Deletions cut 3 bases from V and 3 bases from J, with 14 bases between. This CDR3 comprises 15 residues. CDR3 region: CASSFIGGDHYGYTF. The CDR3 bases are TGTGCCAGCAGTTTCATAGGTGGGGATCACTATGGCTACACCTTC.

The chain carries TRBV5-6 and TRBJ1-6; the D gene is possibly TRBD1 (5 bases). The CDR3 is 17 amino acids. The germline V gene encodes CDR1 SGHDT and CDR2 YYEEEE. Trimming took off 4 bases at V and 0 bases at J, with 14 bases between the two ends. The CDR3 reads CASSRDAGSSYNSPLHF. The CDR3 DNA follows: TGTGCCAGCAGCCGGGACGCAGGGAGCTCCTATAATTCACCCCTCCACTTT.

The CDR3 spells CASSFLASGVREQYF. DNA of the CDR3: TGTGCCAGCAGCTTTTTGGCTAGCGGGGTAAGGGAGCAGTACTTC. The chain links TRBV11-2 to TRBJ2-7; 9 positions agree with TRBD2. Germline assignment: CDR1 SGHAT and CDR2 FQNNGV. The CDR3 is made up of 15 amino acids. The junction had 10 bases not matched to a gene; V was cut back by 3 bases and J by 7 bases.

The chain uses TRBV12-3 or TRBV12-4 and TRBJ1-4, with D unclear. The CDR3 covers 11 residues. V was cut by 1 base and J by 10 bases, with 4 bases left in between. In DNA form, the CDR3 reads TGTGCCAGCAGTTTAGTCGGAAAACTGTTTTTT. It specifies CASSLVGKLFF.

The rearrangement joins TRBV6-5 to TRBJ1-5; 8 nucleotides line up with TRBD1. V shed 2 bases and J 6 bases; nucleotides not matched to a gene: 3. The germline CDR1 and CDR2 sequences are MNHEY and SVGAGI. The CDR3 sequence is 14 residues long. CDR3 DNA: TGTGCCAGCAGTTACAGACAGGGGAGTCAGCCCCAGCATTTT. Protein sequence: CASSYRQGSQPQHF.

The V call is TRBV11-2, the J call TRBJ1-1; no clear D gene. The CDR3 length is 13 residues. V lost 1 base, J lost 11 bases, and 14 bases lay in between. Germline values: CDR1 SGHAT, CDR2 FQNNGV. CDR3 nucleotides: TGTGCCAGCAGCTTAGGAAATTGGGCGGGTGCTTTCTTT. Its protein is CASSLGNWAGAFF.

This clone was observed once. The sample has other DNA sequences that encode this CDR3 too. The gene calls are TRBV20-1 and TRBJ1-2; D unclear. The CDR3 has 11 residues. V was shortened by 3 bases and J by 5 bases, with 7 bases between the two germline ends. Germline V gene lookup returns CDR1 DFQATT and CDR2 SNEGSKA (reference sequence). This CDR3 is CSASGGYGYTF. The CDR3 DNA reads TGCAGTGCTAGTGGTGGGTATGGCTACACCTTC.

V usage is TRBV3-1 (or the pseudogene TRBV3-2) and J usage is TRBJ2-5, with D perhaps matching TRBD1 or TRBD2 (5 bases each). The germline V gene has CDR1 LGHDT and CDR2 YNNKEL (reference sequence). V was clipped by 0 bases and J by 7 bases, with 15 bases between them. This CDR3 region has 15 residues. The CDR3 is CASSQDGTTQRTQYF. The CDR3 DNA sequence: TGTGCCAGCAGCCAAGACGGGACCACCCAGAGGACCCAGTACTTC.

This rearrangement joins TRBV6-5 to TRBJ2-7, with D unclear. Germline CDR1 reads MNHEY; CDR2 reads SVGAGI. The CDR3 sequence is 15 residues long. The ends were cut back, 6 bases at V and 6 bases at J, with 21 bases in the middle. CDR3 loop: CASSRSIERSSEQYF. The CDR3 bases are TGTGCCAGCAGCCGTTCTATCGAGAGGTCAAGCGAGCAGTACTTC.

The chain joins TRBV2 to TRBJ1-1; possible D gene TRBD1, 5 bases. With 6 bases removed from V and 4 bases from J, the gap between germline ends came to 18 bases. The CDR3 covers 15 residues. CDR1 SNHLY and CDR2 FYNNEI come from the germline V gene. CDR3 loop: CASRSSPGGGTEAFF. The CDR3 DNA is TGTGCCAGCAGGTCCTCTCCCGGGGGTGGCACTGAAGCTTTCTTT.

The chain joins TRBV7-9 to TRBJ1-2; 8 positions match TRBD1. This CDR3 is built from 15 residues. Per germline, CDR1 SEHNR and CDR2 FQNEAQ (reference sequence). J gave up 0 bases and V 5 bases, and 5 bases lay outside the gene matches. CDR3 amino acids: CASSHGGQANYGYTF. The CDR3 DNA sequence: TGTGCCAGCAGCCACGGGGGACAGGCTAACTATGGCTACACCTTC.

V usage is TRBV10-3 and J usage is TRBJ2-7; the D gene could be TRBD1 or TRBD2 (6 bases each). The CDR3 contains 11 residues. V lost 7 bases to trimming and J lost 7 bases, with 11 bases between them. Germline V lookup: CDR1 ENHRY, CDR2 SYGVKD. CDR3 nucleotide sequence: TGTGCCATCACGGGGGCGGGGGAGCAGTACTTC. It translates to CAITGAGEQYF.

The chain links TRBV7-2 to TRBJ1-2; 9 bases match TRBD1. V trimming: 1 base; J trimming: 4 bases; junction bases outside the gene matches: 4. This CDR3 has 15 residues. The V gene's germline CDR1 is SGHTA and CDR2 FQGNSA. DNA for the CDR3: TGTGCCAGCAGCTTAGGGGACAGGGACGGCTATGGCTACACCTTC. Its protein product is CASSLGDRDGYGYTF.

V and J are TRBV10-3 and TRBJ1-2; D is unclear. V gave up 5 bases and J gave up 4 bases, with 8 bases separating them. Per germline, CDR1 ENHRY and CDR2 SYGVKD. The CDR3 spans 12 residues. The CDR3 coding sequence is TGTGCCATCAGTCCAGAGACCTATGGCTACACCTTC. It specifies CAISPETYGYTF.

The chain couples TRBV18 to TRBJ2-5; 9 bases are shared with TRBD2. With V trimmed by 3 bases and J by 3 bases, 5 bases remained unmatched. Germline V gene lookup returns CDR1 KGHSH and CDR2 LQKENI. This CDR3 comprises 15 residues. The CDR3 here is CASSPRGGAEETQYF. CDR3 nucleotide sequence: TGTGCCAGCTCACCCCGCGGGGGGGCAGAAGAGACCCAGTACTTC.

The gene calls are TRBV3-1 (or the pseudogene TRBV3-2) and TRBJ1-3; 7 bases are shared with TRBD1. Germline CDR1 is LGHDT and CDR2 is YNNKEL (reference sequence). J was trimmed by 3 bases and V by 4 bases; bases with no gene match: 9. The CDR3 has 16 amino acids. CDR3 residues: CASSPFSGGSGNTIYF. For the CDR3, the DNA is TGTGCCAGCAGCCCCTTTTCAGGGGGAAGTGGAAACACCATATATTTT.

This rearrangement joins TRBV27 to TRBJ2-7, with 7 bases matching TRBD1. V dropped 6 bases and J dropped 3; count of bases not matched to a gene: 14. Per the germline V gene, CDR1 is MNHEY and CDR2 is SMNVEV (reference sequence). CDR3 length: 16 residues. DNA of the CDR3: TGTGCCAGCAGAAGCAACACAGGGGACCCTAGCTACGAGCAGTACTTC. This codes for CASRSNTGDPSYEQYF.

This rearrangement joins TRBV23-1 to TRBJ1-1, with D tentatively TRBD1 (5 bases). TRBV23-1 is an open reading frame, and its role is uncertain. This CDR3 comprises 12 residues. V was clipped by 2 bases and J by 4 bases, with 5 bases between them. CDR3 DNA sequence: TGCGCCAGCAGTCAACAGGGCACTGAAGCTTTCTTT. The encoded protein is CASSQQGTEAFF.

The V call is TRBV20-1, the J call TRBJ2-7; the D gene is possibly TRBD1 (6 bases). In germline, CDR1 is DFQATT, CDR2 SNEGSKA (reference sequence). The CDR3 is 11 residues long. V shed 5 bases and J shed 5 bases, with 10 bases lying between them. In nucleotides, the CDR3 is TGCAGTGCTTCTACAGGGCACGAGCAGTACTTC. Amino acid sequence: CSASTGHEQYF.

The genes are TRBV7-9 and TRBJ2-7; the match to TRBD1 covers 9 bases. V lost 5 bases and J lost 3; bases outside the gene matches: 8. The CDR3 sequence is 15 residues long. CDR1 and CDR2 (germline): SEHNR, FQNEAQ (reference sequence). The CDR3 DNA reads TGTGCCAGCAGCAAGCCGGGACAGGGACTCTACGAGCAGTACTTC. As protein: CASSKPGQGLYEQYF.

The chain is built from TRBV5-8 and TRBJ1-2; D perhaps matches TRBD1 (5 bases). Trimming cost V 0 bases and J 4 bases, with 16 bases left between them. The CDR3 sequence is 16 residues long. Germline V gene data show CDR1 as SGHTS and CDR2 as YDEGEE. DNA of the CDR3: TGTGCCAGCAGCTTGGGGCTCGGGGGAGTCGGCTATGGCTACACCTTC. Translated, it gives CASSLGLGGVGYGYTF.

The V and J genes are TRBV6-5 and TRBJ2-1, with no clear D. Trimming stripped 4 bases from V and 12 bases from J, with 16 bases between. CDR1 is MNHEY, CDR2 SVGAGI, per germline. This CDR3 has 13 residues. CDR3 sequence reads: CASSSRPSAGQFF. The CDR3 bases are TGTGCCAGCAGTTCACGACCTTCTGCCGGGCAGTTCTTC.

This clone was recorded only once. This rearrangement joins TRBV28 to TRBJ1-1; the D gene is possibly TRBD1 (6 bases). V lost 9 bases, J lost 5 bases, and 22 bases lay in between. The CDR3 totals 15 residues. CDR1 MDHEN and CDR2 SYDVKM come from the germline V gene. CDR3 protein: CASPGRGLRNTEAFF. The CDR3 nucleotides read TGTGCCAGTCCAGGCAGGGGCTTACGGAATACTGAAGCTTTCTTT. The full variable domain, with the rest looked up from reference TRBV28 and TRBJ1-1, is DVKVTQSSRYLVKRTGEKVFLECVQDMDHENMFWYRQDPGLGLRLIYFSYDVKMKEKGDIPEGYSVSREKKERFSLILESASTNQTSMYLCASPGRGLRNTEAFFGQGTRLTVV.

The chain joins TRBV6-5 to TRBJ1-4; no clear D gene. Germline CDR1 and CDR2: MNHEY and SVGAGI. V was trimmed by 6 bases and J by 0 bases, leaving 11 bases between them. The CDR3 totals 15 residues. CDR3 nucleotide sequence: TGTGCCAGCAGACTCGTATTCGCAACTAATGAAAAACTGTTTTTT. Translation gives CASRLVFATNEKLFF.

CDR3 sequence reads: CASSWTGLYGYTF. CDR3 nucleotides: TGTGCCAGCAGTTGGACAGGACTGTATGGCTACACCTTC. The genes are TRBV6-6 and TRBJ1-2, with 7 bases that match TRBD1. The CDR3 extends over 13 amino acids. V was clipped by 4 bases and J by 5 bases; unmatched bases: 4. Germline loops: CDR1 MNHNY, CDR2 SVGAGI (reference sequence).

The rearrangement joins TRBV28 to TRBJ1-5; D is perhaps TRBD1 (6 bases). The germline CDR1 and CDR2 sequences are MDHEN and SYDVKM. The CDR3 has 16 residues. Trimming took off 3 bases at V and 2 bases at J, with 14 bases between the two ends. CDR3 protein: CASSFMGGDRNQPQHF. In DNA, the CDR3 is TGTGCCAGCAGTTTCATGGGGGGCGATCGCAATCAGCCCCAGCATTTT.

The rearrangement uses TRBV11-2 and TRBJ2-3; D might be TRBD1 (5 bases). V was trimmed by 6 bases and J by 4 bases, leaving 8 bases between them. CDR3 length equals 12 residues. CDR1 is SGHAT, CDR2 FQNNGV, per germline. Here the CDR3 reads CASRQGSDTQYF. The CDR3 DNA reads as TGTGCCAGCAGGCAGGGTTCAGATACGCAGTATTTT.